The 26 T cell receptor beta chains below all came from one sample that was sequenced in a study of control samples from healthy donors and cancer patients (dated by TCRdb to the early 2020s). Receptors were amplified or captured by the immunoSEQ multiplex PCR assay. This is the immuneACCESS table as TCRdb keeps it, with only in-frame sequences that have V and J called. A part of the clones is gone; compared with another copy, unresolved V genes explain less than half, and the rest is unexplained. The sample table holds under 200,000 clones, of which roughly 95% were seen once. Of the sample, about 0.94% falls within the top ten clones. Sequenced sample: blood. The receptors were gathered from a woman in her 30s in good health.

This clone has a single count. This chain uses TRBV28 with TRBJ1-4; 11 positions agree with TRBD1. This CDR3 region has 15 residues. Germline values: CDR1 MDHEN, CDR2 SYDVKM. J lost 7 bases, V lost 5 bases, and 6 bases had no gene match. As DNA, the CDR3 is TGTGCCAGCAGTACCCTAGGACAGGGGGCTGAAAAACTGTTTTTT. Encoded protein: CASSTLGQGAEKLFF.

This chain joins TRBV14 and TRBJ2-3; 8 nucleotides match TRBD1. V trimming: 1 base; J trimming: 4 bases; junction bases outside the gene matches: 4. Germline CDR1 reads SGHDN; CDR2 reads FVKESK. This CDR3 comprises 15 residues. In DNA, the CDR3 is TGTGCCAGCAGCCAAGTTCAGGGGGCAGCAGATACGCAGTATTTT. It yields the protein CASSQVQGAADTQYF.

V gene TRBV5-1 combines with J gene TRBJ2-7, with TRBD1 matching 7 bases. This CDR3 is built from 15 residues. Germline CDR1 reads SGHRS; CDR2 reads YFSETQ. After removal of 4 bases from V and 5 bases from J, the junction contained 12 bases not matched to a gene. CDR3 in amino acids: CASSKDRVGAHEQYF. In nucleotides, the CDR3 is TGCGCCAGCAGCAAAGACAGGGTTGGGGCCCACGAGCAGTACTTC.

This chain uses TRBV5-1 with TRBJ2-7; the D gene is possibly TRBD1 (7 bases). This CDR3 region has 15 residues. Trimming took off 0 bases at V and 2 bases at J, with 12 bases between the two ends. Germline lookup yields CDR1 SGHRS and CDR2 YFSETQ. CDR3 nucleotide sequence: TGCGCCAGCAGCTTGGGTCAGGGGGGCCCCTACGAGCAGTACTTC. Translation gives CASSLGQGGPYEQYF. Together with reference TRBV5-1 and TRBJ2-7, the CDR3 gives the full variable domain: KAGVTQTPRYLIKTRGQQVTLSCSPISGHRSVSWYQQTPGQGLQFLFEYFSETQRNKGNFPGRFSGRQFSNSRSEMNVSTLELGDSALYLCASSLGQGGPYEQYFGPGTRLTVT.

The genes are TRBV27 and TRBJ1-2, with D hard to call. Germline V CDR1 and CDR2: MNHEY, SMNVEV (reference sequence). Trimming took 4 bases from V and 0 from J, leaving 9 bases between them. The CDR3 length is 14 residues. The CDR3: CASSSFRANYGYTF. As DNA, the CDR3 is TGTGCCAGCAGTTCCTTTAGAGCTAACTATGGCTACACCTTC.

V is TRBV2 and J is TRBJ1-1, with D possibly being TRBD1 (5 bases). This CDR3 comprises 14 residues. With 4 bases removed from V and 0 bases from J, the gap between germline ends came to 9 bases. Germline CDR1 and CDR2: SNHLY and FYNNEI. DNA for the CDR3: TGTGCCAGCAGTGTCCAGGGTATGAACACTGAAGCTTTCTTT. Translation gives CASSVQGMNTEAFF.

This clone was seen only a few times. This sequence joins TRBV14 and TRBJ1-2, with a possible D match to TRBD1 (5 bases). The germline V gene encodes CDR1 SGHDN and CDR2 FVKESK. With 1 base removed from V and 1 base from J, the gap between germline ends came to 10 bases. The CDR3 runs 15 residues. For the CDR3, the DNA is TGTGCCAGCAGCCAAGTGGGGCAGGATAACTATGGCTACACCTTC. This codes for CASSQVGQDNYGYTF.

V is TRBV4-1 and J is TRBJ2-3; 7 bases agree with TRBD2. Germline lookup yields CDR1 MGHRA and CDR2 YSYEKL. The CDR3 runs to 15 residues. Trimming took 0 bases from V and 6 from J; bases not matched to a gene: 6. The chain's CDR3 is CASSQDRSGADTQYF. The CDR3 coding sequence is TGCGCCAGCAGCCAAGACCGCAGCGGGGCTGATACGCAGTATTTT.

Only one count was recorded for this clone. This sequence joins TRBV13 and TRBJ2-5; perhaps D is TRBD1 or TRBD2 (7 bases each). Germline CDR1 reads PRHDT; CDR2 reads FYEKMQ (reference sequence). The V and J ends lost 3 bases and 1 base respectively, with 18 bases between them. This CDR3 has 17 residues. The CDR3 sequence: CASSFRPGGAGQETQYF. CDR3 DNA: TGTGCCAGCAGCTTTCGGCCAGGGGGGGCAGGCCAAGAGACCCAGTACTTC.

The CDR3 nucleotides are TGTGCCAGCACTGGACAACTAAACACTGAAGCTTTCTTT. Translating gives CASTGQLNTEAFF. The chain has TRBV2 and TRBJ1-1; D is perhaps TRBD1 (5 bases). Trimming stripped 7 bases from V and 2 bases from J, with 11 bases between. From germline, CDR1 is SNHLY and CDR2 FYNNEI. CDR3 length equals 13 residues.

V usage is TRBV5-1 and J usage is TRBJ2-4; 9 bases line up with TRBD2. J lost 3 bases, V lost 0 bases, and 7 bases had no gene match. The CDR3 consists of 17 residues. The germline CDR1 and CDR2 sequences are SGHRS and YFSETQ. CDR3 region: CASSLGSAREGKNIQYF. CDR3 DNA: TGCGCCAGCAGCTTGGGGTCGGCGCGGGAGGGCAAAAACATTCAGTACTTC.

Here the CDR3 reads CASGTSGYEQYF. The DNA of the CDR3 is TGTGCCAGCGGGACTAGCGGTTACGAGCAGTACTTC. The chain couples TRBV6-5 to TRBJ2-7; 11 bases match TRBD2. This CDR3 is 12 amino acids long. V was clipped by 8 bases and J by 4 bases; unmatched bases: 1. The germline V gene encodes CDR1 MNHEY and CDR2 SVGAGI.

This clone was seen only once. The gene calls are TRBV5-1 and TRBJ2-2; perhaps D is TRBD1 or TRBD2 (5 bases each). Germline V gene lookup returns CDR1 SGHRS and CDR2 YFSETQ. Trimming took off 3 bases at V and 2 bases at J, with 11 bases between the two ends. This CDR3 spans 15 amino acids. CDR3 sequence (DNA): TGCGCCAGCAGCTGGGGGTCTGGAAACACCGGGGAGCTGTTTTTT. It codes for CASSWGSGNTGELFF.

Only one count was recorded for this clone. The rearrangement links TRBV30 to TRBJ1-1, with D uncertain. The CDR3 covers 13 residues. Germline V gene lookup returns CDR1 GTSNPN and CDR2 SVGIG (reference sequence). V was pared by 0 bases and J by 1 base, with 6 bases between. In nucleotides, the CDR3 is TGTGCCTGGAGTGTCTTAGGGAACACTGAAGCTTTCTTT. Translating it yields CAWSVLGNTEAFF.

CDR3 amino acids: CASSPSSQVSGANVLTF. The CDR3 DNA reads TGTGCCAGCAGCCCAAGTAGTCAGGTCTCTGGGGCCAACGTCCTGACTTTC. The chain has TRBV7-2 and TRBJ2-6; D not certain. Germline V CDR1 and CDR2: SGHTA, FQGNSA. The V and J ends lost 5 bases and 0 bases respectively, with 14 bases between them. There are 17 residues in the CDR3.

The table lists this clone with a count of one. This chain joins TRBV5-6 and TRBJ2-1; D ambiguous. Between the trimmed V and J ends, which lost 4 bases and 10 bases, there was a span of 15 bases. Germline CDR1 reads SGHDT; CDR2 reads YYEEEE. The CDR3 has 13 residues. CDR3 sequence (DNA): TGTGCCAGCAGCCGCCCCCGTTTTAGGGAGCAGTTCTTC. Translation: CASSRPRFREQFF.

This chain uses TRBV6-5 with TRBJ2-2; possibly TRBD1 or TRBD2 for D (5 bases each). The germline gives CDR1 MNHEY, CDR2 SVGAGI. The V and J ends lost 1 base and 2 bases respectively, with 11 bases between them. The CDR3 is 16 residues long. DNA of the CDR3: TGTGCCAGCAGTTACTTGGGGGAGCCCAACACCGGGGAGCTGTTTTTT. Translated, it gives CASSYLGEPNTGELFF.

J is TRBJ2-7 and V is TRBV14; 10 bases align to TRBD2. The CDR3 consists of 16 residues. Germline loops: CDR1 SGHDN, CDR2 FVKESK. Losses at the gene ends were 3 bases for V and 0 bases for J; bases not matched to a gene: 5. The CDR3 region is CASSHLGLADSYEQYF. The CDR3 DNA is TGTGCCAGCAGCCACCTAGGACTAGCGGACTCCTACGAGCAGTACTTC.

This chain links TRBV28 with TRBJ2-2, with D unresolved. Germline CDR1 and CDR2: MDHEN and SYDVKM. The CDR3 totals 14 residues. V was pared by 4 bases and J by 3 bases, with 9 bases between. The CDR3 loop is CASSSTWDTGELFF. Written as DNA, the CDR3 is TGTGCCAGCAGTTCGACTTGGGACACCGGGGAGCTGTTTTTT.

The chain links TRBV29-1 to TRBJ2-1; TRBD2 matches 12 bases. Germline values: CDR1 SQVTM, CDR2 ANQGSEA. This CDR3 contains 18 residues. V dropped 0 bases and J dropped 6; count of bases not matched to a gene: 12. The CDR3 region has the DNA TGCAGCGTTGAAGAATGGACCGTACTAGCGGGGGGTGGCAATGAGCAGTTCTTC. This gives the protein CSVEEWTVLAGGGNEQFF.

V gene TRBV24-1 combines with J gene TRBJ2-5, with 8 bases matching TRBD1. V was clipped by 3 bases and J by 5 bases; unmatched bases: 7. CDR1 and CDR2 (germline): KGHDR, SFDVKD. The CDR3 covers 15 residues. The CDR3 protein is CATSDPQGAGETQYF. The CDR3 DNA is TGTGCCACCAGTGATCCCCAGGGGGCGGGGGAGACCCAGTACTTC.

The chain has TRBV7-9 and TRBJ2-1; no firm D call. CDR3 length: 11 amino acids. With 5 bases removed from V and 3 bases from J, the gap between germline ends came to 2 bases. Germline V gives CDR1 SEHNR, CDR2 FQNEAQ (reference sequence). The CDR3 DNA reads TGTGCCAGCAGCAACTACAATGAGCAGTTCTTC. It yields the protein CASSNYNEQFF.

The chain combines TRBV9 with TRBJ2-2, with D possibly matching TRBD2 (7 bases). Between the trimmed V and J ends, which lost 0 bases and 6 bases, there was a span of 15 bases. Germline V CDR1 and CDR2: SGDLS, YYNGEE. CDR3 size: 16 residues. The CDR3 sequence is CASSVGAGARSGELFF. CDR3 DNA: TGTGCCAGCAGCGTAGGGGCGGGGGCCAGGTCCGGGGAGCTGTTTTTT.

V usage is TRBV2 and J usage is TRBJ2-1; D is uncertain. This CDR3 comprises 14 residues. V lost 1 base, J lost 10 bases, and 14 bases lay in between. Germline assignment: CDR1 SNHLY and CDR2 FYNNEI. This CDR3 is CASSEVSRAREQFF. In DNA form, the CDR3 reads TGTGCCAGCAGTGAAGTAAGTAGGGCGAGAGAGCAGTTCTTC.

The gene calls are TRBV14 and TRBJ2-2; TRBD1 aligns across 8 bases. V lost 2 bases to trimming and J lost 2 bases; unmatched junction nucleotides: 4. CDR3 length equals 16 residues. Germline V gene sequence: CDR1 SGHDN, CDR2 FVKESK. The CDR3 sequence: CASSQTDRENTGELFF. Written as DNA, the CDR3 is TGTGCCAGCAGCCAAACGGACAGGGAAAACACCGGGGAGCTGTTTTTT. Full variable domain (outside the CDR3, taken from reference TRBV14 and TRBJ2-2): EAGVTQFPSHSVIEKGQTVTLRCDPISGHDNLYWYRRVMGKEIKFLLHFVKESKQDESGMPNNRFLAERTGGTYSTLKVQPAELEDSGVYFCASSQTDRENTGELFFGEGSRLTVL.

The chain recombines TRBV4-1 with TRBJ2-5; 7 bases align to TRBD2. From germline, CDR1 is MGHRA and CDR2 YSYEKL. After removal of 5 bases from V and 3 bases from J, the junction contained 9 bases not matched to a gene. This CDR3 is built from 15 residues. The CDR3 here is CASSSWGTKKETQYF. The CDR3, as DNA: TGCGCCAGCAGCTCCTGGGGGACTAAAAAAGAGACCCAGTACTTC.